These 28 T cell receptor beta chains came from one sample sequenced in a study of monozygotic twins with inflammatory bowel disease. TCRdb reprocessed the 5' RACE reads, keeping one entry per CDR3 protein, no DNA. Its table lists 95,000 to 110,000 distinct CDR3 sequences. The specimen sequenced was blood. The receptors originated from a human donor with ulcerative colitis or Crohn's disease, or a healthy co-twin of an affected twin (not recorded which).

The V gene is TRBV15, the J gene TRBJ2-2; checking the TCRdb D call of TRBD1 is not possible without DNA. The CDR3 contains 15 residues. Germline V gene lookup returns CDR1 LNHNV and CDR2 YYDKDF (reference sequence). The CDR3 sequence is CATSRDRDVTGELFF.

The V and J genes are TRBV7-2 and TRBJ2-1; TCRdb picks TRBD2, but there is no DNA to check that call. The CDR3 covers 12 residues. Per the germline V gene, CDR1 is SGHTA and CDR2 is FQGNSA. This CDR3 reads CASSLVGTRTFF.

The J gene is TRBJ2-1, the V gene TRBV5-1; TCRdb designates TRBD1, a call that cannot be tested without DNA. CDR1 and CDR2 (germline): SGHRS, YFSETQ. This CDR3 is built from 15 residues. CDR3 in amino acids: CASSLVPNGGNEQFF. Filled out from reference TRBV5-1 and TRBJ2-1, the complete variable domain reads KAGVTQTPRYLIKTRGQQVTLSCSPISGHRSVSWYQQTPGQGLQFLFEYFSETQRNKGNFPGRFSGRQFSNSRSEMNVSTLELGDSALYLCASSLVPNGGNEQFFGPGTRLTVL.

This sequence joins TRBV7-2 and TRBJ1-3; TCRdb proposes TRBD1, but this gene call is untestable without DNA. The CDR3 covers 15 residues. Looked up from germline, CDR1 is SGHTA and CDR2 is FQGNSA. The CDR3 loop is CASNIWSGSGNTIYF.

The chain combines TRBV7-8 with TRBJ1-2; with no DNA, the TCRdb D assignment of TRBD1 cannot be verified. The CDR3 runs 15 residues. Germline CDR1 SGHVS, CDR2 FQNEAQ. The CDR3 protein is CASSLVSGGSGGYTF.

The chain joins TRBV2 to TRBJ2-2; the TRBD1 assignment by TCRdb is unverifiable without DNA. Germline lookup yields CDR1 SNHLY and CDR2 FYNNEI. This CDR3 is built from 15 residues. The CDR3 protein is CASRSGTGNTGELFF.

The chain uses TRBV5-1 and TRBJ2-7; as DNA is missing, the TRBD1 call by TCRdb cannot be tested. Per germline, CDR1 SGHRS and CDR2 YFSETQ. This CDR3 comprises 15 residues. The chain's CDR3 is CASTERTGAFYEQYF.

J is TRBJ1-1 and V is TRBV19. This CDR3 contains 13 residues. Germline assignment: CDR1 LNHDA and CDR2 SQIVND (reference sequence). CDR3 sequence: CASSISLNTEAFF.

The J gene is TRBJ1-3, the V gene TRBV20-1; TCRdb picks TRBD1, but there is no DNA to check that call. The germline CDR1 and CDR2 sequences are DFQATT and SNEGSKA (reference sequence). The CDR3 sequence is 18 residues long. CDR3 protein: CSARDSFWTGGSGNTIYF.

The chain joins TRBV7-2 to TRBJ2-7; TCRdb outputs TRBD1, but without DNA this stays unchecked. There are 15 residues in the CDR3. Per the germline V gene, CDR1 is SGHTA and CDR2 is FQGNSA. CDR3 amino acids: CASPGSRWPTYEQYF.

The gene calls are TRBV7-8 and TRBJ2-5; TCRdb names TRBD1, which stays unverified in the absence of DNA. Germline V CDR1 and CDR2: SGHVS, FQNEAQ. The CDR3 spans 18 residues. CDR3: CASSLVHVDENREETQYF.

The chain employs TRBV19 and TRBJ2-4; the TCRdb D gene call, TRBD1, has no DNA to confirm it. This CDR3 region has 15 residues. In germline, CDR1 is LNHDA, CDR2 SQIVND (reference sequence). CDR3: CASSLPPVSGNIQYF.

This rearrangement joins TRBV10-2 to TRBJ2-1; TCRdb calls TRBD2, which cannot be checked without DNA. Germline CDR1 reads WSHSY; CDR2 reads SAAADI. The CDR3 is 15 amino acids. The CDR3: CASSEGREGLNEQFF.

This chain uses TRBV20-1 with TRBJ2-7. The CDR3 spans 13 residues. The germline V gene has CDR1 DFQATT and CDR2 SNEGSKA (reference sequence). CDR3 protein: CSARDRLTYEQYF.

This chain joins TRBV11-2 and TRBJ2-2; TCRdb's D call, TRBD1, is unchecked because there is no DNA. The CDR3 runs to 19 residues. Germline loops: CDR1 SGHAT, CDR2 FQNNGV. The CDR3 region is CASSFWGRVVKPNTGELFF.

This chain connects TRBV20-1 to TRBJ2-2; as DNA is missing, the TRBD2 call by TCRdb cannot be tested. The CDR3 is 15 amino acids. Germline-derived CDR1 and CDR2 are DFQATT and SNEGSKA (reference sequence). CDR3 protein: CSAGLAGVHLRELFF.

This sequence joins TRBV5-6 and TRBJ2-1. The CDR3 has 13 amino acids. The germline gives CDR1 SGHDT, CDR2 YYEEEE. CDR3 region: CASSLENYNEQFF. The variable domain in full, completed from reference TRBV5-6 and TRBJ2-1, reads DAGVTQSPTHLIKTRGQQVTLRCSPKSGHDTVSWYQQALGQGPQFIFQYYEEEERQRGNFPDRFSGHQFPNYSSELNVNALLLGDSALYLCASSLENYNEQFFGPGTRLTVL.

The rearrangement joins TRBV5-1 to TRBJ2-1; TCRdb's D call, TRBD2, is unchecked because there is no DNA. CDR1 is SGHRS, CDR2 YFSETQ, per germline. This CDR3 region has 16 residues. The CDR3 loop is CASSLAGGGGPLKQFF.

The chain has TRBV7-2 and TRBJ2-1. Germline CDR1 reads SGHTA; CDR2 reads FQGNSA. The CDR3 runs to 12 residues. The CDR3 loop reads CASSSLSNEQFF.

The gene calls are TRBV6-6 and TRBJ1-3. There are 12 residues in the CDR3. CDR1 is MNHNY, CDR2 SVGAGI, per germline (reference sequence). CDR3 in amino acids: CASRASGNTIYF.

The genes are TRBV29-1 and TRBJ2-1. CDR3 size: 12 residues. Per germline, CDR1 SQVTM and CDR2 ANQGSEA. The CDR3 reads CSVEDKYNEQFF.

The gene calls are TRBV13 and TRBJ1-4; no DNA is available, so the TRBD1 call from TCRdb remains unchecked. Germline V gene sequence: CDR1 PRHDT, CDR2 FYEKMQ (reference sequence). This CDR3 has 12 amino acids. The CDR3 sequence is CASASNRGKLFF.

This chain joins TRBV28 and TRBJ1-6. The germline V gene encodes CDR1 MDHEN and CDR2 SYDVKM. The CDR3 consists of 15 residues. CDR3 residues: CASSFESSYNSPLHF.

V usage is TRBV7-2 and J usage is TRBJ2-5; TCRdb outputs TRBD1, but without DNA this stays unchecked. Germline CDR1 is SGHTA and CDR2 is FQGNSA. The CDR3 consists of 14 residues. The CDR3 here is CASRGQGARETQYF. The full variable domain, in which reference TRBV7-2 and TRBJ2-5 provide the parts outside the CDR3, is GAGVSQSPSNKVTEKGKDVELRCDPISGHTALYWYRQSLGQGLEFLIYFQGNSAPDKSGLPSDRFSAERTGGSVSTLTIQRTQQEDSAVYLCASRGQGARETQYFGPGTRLLVL.

The chain employs TRBV4-3 and TRBJ1-5. The CDR3 loop spans 14 amino acids. Per the germline V gene, CDR1 is LGHNA and CDR2 is YSLEER. CDR3 sequence: CASSQEFSNQPQHF.

The chain carries TRBV14 and TRBJ2-1; as DNA is missing, the TRBD1 call by TCRdb cannot be tested. This CDR3 has 16 amino acids. CDR1 SGHDN and CDR2 FVKESK come from the germline V gene. This CDR3 reads CASSQQWDRQFNEQFF.

The chain employs TRBV7-2 and TRBJ2-5; TCRdb's D call of TRBD2 is untestable without DNA. This CDR3 is 14 amino acids long. Germline CDR1 and CDR2: SGHTA and FQGNSA. CDR3 sequence reads: CASNHLVSQETQYF.

The chain joins TRBV28 to TRBJ1-1. Germline assignment: CDR1 MDHEN and CDR2 SYDVKM. CDR3 size: 13 residues. This CDR3 is CASSTHSNTEAFF.